What follows describes a single TCR beta chain. Antigen: not known. This sample was included in a study of T cell responses to AZD1222 COVID-19 vaccine. Study-level findings and limits: Epitopes outside B.1.351 and B.1.1.7 mutated regions reportedly drew nearly half of spike TCRs. The donor group comprised mostly white British people and more females; the analysis possibly underestimated clonal diversity. Only a handful of individuals given AZD1222 were seropositive at baseline.

Using immunoSEQ multiplex PCR, the repertoire was profiled, and TCRdb retains in-frame clones only, with some absent. The sample shows 150,000 to 200,000 clones, approximately 94% of them seen only once. In germline, CDR1 is MGHRA, CDR2 YSYEKL. The V gene end was trimmed by 4 bases and the J gene end by 1 base; junction bases not matched to a gene: 7. The CDR3 totals 16 residues. This TCR derives from an adult who received the AZD1222 COVID-19 vaccine. Here the sequenced sample was peripheral blood, taken 28 days after the second AZD1222 dose. The chain links TRBV4-1 to TRBJ2-3, with 8 bases matching TRBD2. The CDR3 sequence: CASSREAGERTDTQYF. CDR3 sequence (DNA): TGCGCCAGCAGCCGCGAAGCGGGAGAACGCACAGATACGCAGTATTTT.